Below, 26 T cell receptor beta chains from the same sample are listed, as sequenced in a study of control samples from healthy donors and cancer patients. This table comes from immunoSEQ multiplex PCR, and its TCRdb copy is limited to in-frame clones, with some not included. The table shows just over 9,000 clones, with around nine tenths occurring only once. The sample comprised PBMCs. The receptors stem from a man aged 55 to 70 with colorectal cancer.

This CDR3 is CASMKSNFWAEAFF. DNA for the CDR3: TGTGCCAGTATGAAGAGTAATTTTTGGGCTGAAGCTTTCTTT. The chain uses TRBV19 and TRBJ1-1; unclear D gene. Germline lookup yields CDR1 LNHDA and CDR2 SQIVND (reference sequence). The CDR3 is 14 amino acids. V lost 7 bases to trimming and J lost 6 bases, with 18 bases between them.

This chain connects TRBV7-2 to TRBJ1-3; D not certain. The germline V gene encodes CDR1 SGHTA and CDR2 FQGNSA. There are 15 residues in the CDR3. V was cut by 5 bases and J by 0 bases, with 11 bases left in between. Here the CDR3 DNA reads TGTGCCAGCAGCCCCGGCGGGGACTCTGGAAACACCATATATTTT. Protein sequence: CASSPGGDSGNTIYF.

This chain joins TRBV11-2 and TRBJ1-1; D ambiguous. CDR3 length: 13 residues. V lost 5 bases and J lost 5, with 12 bases in between. CDR1 and CDR2 from the germline V gene are SGHAT and FQNNGV. In DNA, the CDR3 is TGTGCCAGCAGCGGGCTATTAGATACTGAAGCTTTCTTT. Its translation is CASSGLLDTEAFF.

The chain carries TRBV28 and TRBJ2-4; D call uncertain. The CDR3 has 13 amino acids. The germline V gene has CDR1 MDHEN and CDR2 SYDVKM. Deletions cut 7 bases from V and 4 bases from J, with 11 bases between. CDR3 sequence reads: CASKGYRKNIQYF. CDR3 DNA: TGTGCCAGCAAAGGTTACAGAAAAAACATTCAGTACTTC.

The genes are TRBV4-3 and TRBJ1-2, with D possibly being TRBD1 (6 bases). CDR3 size: 17 residues. The ends were cut back, 4 bases at V and 7 bases at J, with 25 bases in the middle. CDR1 is LGHNA, CDR2 YSLEER, per germline. CDR3 region: CASSRQAWEGGEAGYTF. CDR3 nucleotides: TGCGCCAGCAGCCGGCAAGCCTGGGAGGGGGGCGAGGCTGGCTACACCTTC.

J is TRBJ2-1 and V is TRBV7-2, with 9 bases matching TRBD2. This CDR3 comprises 14 residues. V was pared by 5 bases and J by 2 bases, with 1 base of the junction left unmatched. The germline CDR1 and CDR2 sequences are SGHTA and FQGNSA. Written as DNA, the CDR3 is TGTGCCAGCAGCCGCGGGGGGGCCTACAATGAGCAGTTCTTC. Amino acid sequence: CASSRGGAYNEQFF.

Concerning this clone: At one boundary the junction diverges from the germline segment, which might be a read error. This CDR3 is CASSYLGASIGELFF. CDR3 in DNA: TGTGCCAGCAGCTACTTAGGGGCCTCAATCGGGGAGCTGTTTTTT. The rearrangement links TRBV6-5 to TRBJ2-2, with TRBD1 as a possible D gene (5 bases). The CDR3 has 15 amino acids. CDR1 and CDR2 (germline): MNHEY, SVGAGI.

The V gene is TRBV4-3, the J gene TRBJ2-2; no firm D call. This CDR3 spans 17 amino acids. Germline V gives CDR1 LGHNA, CDR2 YSLEER. V shed 1 base and J shed 4 bases, with 16 bases lying between them. As DNA, the CDR3 is TGCGCCAGCAGCCAAGTCCCCAATGACTGGAGCACCGGGGAGCTGTTTTTT. This sequence encodes CASSQVPNDWSTGELFF.

This chain links TRBV28 with TRBJ1-1; possibly TRBD1 for D (5 bases). Between the trimmed V and J ends, which lost 8 bases and 3 bases, there was a span of 13 bases. This CDR3 contains 13 residues. CDR1 and CDR2 from the germline V gene are MDHEN and SYDVKM. CDR3 region: CASVGGSHTEAFF. The CDR3 nucleotides are TGTGCCAGCGTCGGGGGAAGCCACACTGAAGCTTTCTTT.

J is TRBJ2-1 and V is TRBV5-1; 11 positions agree with TRBD1. With 4 bases clipped from V and 10 bases from J, the junction kept 4 bases outside the gene matches. The CDR3 runs to 13 residues. The germline V gene has CDR1 SGHRS and CDR2 YFSETQ. The CDR3 nucleotides read TGCGCCAGCAGCAACTGGACAGGGGGCGAGCAGTTCTTC. Amino acids: CASSNWTGGEQFF.

This clone appeared a single time. In DNA form, the CDR3 reads TGTGCCAGCAGCCAACGGGGGGGGCCCGAGCAGTACTTC. It yields the protein CASSQRGGPEQYF. V and J are TRBV3-1 (or the pseudogene TRBV3-2) and TRBJ2-7; 8 bases agree with TRBD2. Germline CDR1 is LGHDT and CDR2 is YNNKEL (reference sequence). Trimming at V came to 2 bases and at J to 6 bases, leaving 3 bases not matched to a gene. The CDR3 runs 13 residues.

V usage is TRBV9 and J usage is TRBJ1-2; the D gene is possibly TRBD1 (6 bases). The CDR3 has 14 amino acids. Trimming left V 1 base short and J 5 bases short, with 12 bases between. Germline loops: CDR1 SGDLS, CDR2 YYNGEE. CDR3 DNA: TGTGCCAGCAGCGTAAGTGGGGGGGCGTATGGCTACACCTTC. It is translated as CASSVSGGAYGYTF.

This chain uses TRBV24-1 with TRBJ2-7; D unresolved. V lost 4 bases, J lost 0 bases, and 6 bases lay in between. This CDR3 is 13 amino acids long. Germline loops: CDR1 KGHDR, CDR2 SFDVKD. As DNA, the CDR3 is TGTGCCACCAGTGACAGGAGCTCCTACGAGCAGTACTTC. Its translation: CATSDRSSYEQYF.

The chain combines TRBV5-1 with TRBJ1-1; D is uncertain. The CDR3 covers 13 residues. Trimming removed 1 base at V and 2 bases at J, with 6 bases between. CDR1 is SGHRS, CDR2 YFSETQ, per germline. The CDR3 region is CASSLLGNTEAFF. CDR3 DNA sequence: TGCGCCAGCAGCTTGTTGGGTAACACTGAAGCTTTCTTT.

The J gene is TRBJ1-1, the V gene TRBV3-1 (or the pseudogene TRBV3-2), with TRBD1 identical over 10 bases. Germline-derived CDR1 and CDR2 are LGHDT and YNNKEL (reference sequence). This CDR3 spans 18 amino acids. J lost 4 bases, V lost 1 base, and 12 bases had no gene match. The CDR3 sequence is CASSQGIDRGLCITEAFF. The CDR3 region has the DNA TGTGCCAGCAGCCAAGGTATCGACAGGGGGCTTTGTATCACTGAAGCTTTCTTT.

This clone occurred once. The chain employs TRBV28 and TRBJ2-5; 9 bases fit TRBD1. This CDR3 contains 13 residues. Germline loops: CDR1 MDHEN, CDR2 SYDVKM. V was clipped by 9 bases and J by 5 bases; unmatched bases: 7. CDR3 sequence (DNA): TGTGCCAGTAAGACAGGGGGGGCGGAGACCCAGTACTTC. Translating it yields CASKTGGAETQYF.

The rearrangement joins TRBV19 to TRBJ2-1; perhaps TRBD1 as D (6 bases). CDR3 length: 15 amino acids. V lost 7 bases and J 0 bases, leaving 13 bases between the germline ends. CDR1 and CDR2 from the germline V gene are LNHDA and SQIVND (reference sequence). CDR3 in amino acids: CASTIGQSSYNEQFF. The CDR3 DNA sequence: TGTGCCAGTACCATCGGACAGAGCTCCTACAATGAGCAGTTCTTC.

J is TRBJ1-2 and V is TRBV28, with a possible D match to TRBD1 (5 bases). CDR3 size: 15 residues. CDR1 and CDR2 (germline): MDHEN, SYDVKM. The V end lost 4 bases, the J end lost 0 bases, and 12 bases lay between the germline ends. CDR3 amino acids: CASSSETGANYGYTF. The CDR3 region has the DNA TGTGCCAGCAGTTCGGAAACAGGAGCTAACTATGGCTACACCTTC.

V usage is TRBV5-4 and J usage is TRBJ2-4; D unresolved. The CDR3 is 15 residues long. V lost 6 bases to trimming and J lost 8 bases, with 21 bases between them. Germline V gene data show CDR1 as SGHNT and CDR2 as YYREEE (reference sequence). In DNA, the CDR3 is TGTGCCAGCATCCCGACAACTGCCCCGTTCGACATTCAGTACTTC. This translates into CASIPTTAPFDIQYF.

The chain has TRBV19 and TRBJ1-1; TRBD1 might be the D (6 bases). Per germline, CDR1 LNHDA and CDR2 SQIVND (reference sequence). This CDR3 region has 16 residues. The V end was cut by 5 bases, the J end by 0 bases, with 16 bases between. DNA of the CDR3: TGTGCCAGTAGTGCACGAATGGGACAAGTGAACACTGAAGCTTTCTTT. Amino acid sequence: CASSARMGQVNTEAFF.

The chain employs TRBV5-4 and TRBJ1-2; TRBD1 matches at 8 bases. Losses at the gene ends were 0 bases for V and 4 bases for J; bases not matched to a gene: 11. This CDR3 region has 17 residues. Germline assignment: CDR1 SGHNT and CDR2 YYREEE (reference sequence). Here the CDR3 reads CASSLGNRGEYSYGYTF. Here the CDR3 DNA reads TGTGCCAGCAGCTTGGGGAACAGGGGGGAGTATAGCTATGGCTACACCTTC.

V usage is TRBV5-8 and J usage is TRBJ1-4; the match to TRBD1 covers 8 bases. This CDR3 comprises 15 residues. CDR1 SGHTS and CDR2 YDEGEE come from the germline V gene. After removal of 4 bases from V and 6 bases from J, the junction contained 8 bases not matched to a gene. The CDR3 spells CASSPGGRGHEKLFF. CDR3 DNA: TGTGCCAGCAGCCCTGGCGGCAGGGGGCATGAAAAACTGTTTTTT.

The chain recombines TRBV4-1 with TRBJ2-7, with D hard to call. Trimming stripped 4 bases from V and 0 bases from J, with 19 bases between. CDR1 and CDR2 (germline): MGHRA, YSYEKL. CDR3 size: 17 residues. CDR3 residues: CASSLRMSSYASYEQYF. The CDR3 nucleotides read TGCGCCAGCAGCCTCCGGATGAGTTCCTATGCCTCCTACGAGCAGTACTTC.

This rearrangement joins TRBV6-6 to TRBJ2-3, with no clear D. The CDR3 loop spans 13 amino acids. CDR1 and CDR2 from the germline V gene are MNHNY and SVGAGI (reference sequence). Between the trimmed V and J ends, which lost 0 bases and 7 bases, there was a span of 8 bases. The CDR3 DNA reads TGTGCCAGCAGTTACTCGAAGGGTTATACGCAGTATTTT. Protein product: CASSYSKGYTQYF.

This clone was detected only a few times. The chain couples TRBV11-2 to TRBJ1-1; the D is unclear. CDR1 is SGHAT, CDR2 FQNNGV, per germline. V lost 0 bases and J 1 base, leaving 12 bases between the germline ends. This CDR3 is built from 16 residues. CDR3 amino acids: CASSLEFGKTNTEAFF. In DNA, the CDR3 is TGTGCCAGCAGCTTAGAATTCGGTAAAACGAACACTGAAGCTTTCTTT. The full variable domain, with the rest looked up from reference TRBV11-2 and TRBJ1-1, is EAGVAQSPRYKIIEKRQSVAFWCNPISGHATLYWYQQILGQGPKLLIQFQNNGVVDDSQLPKDRFSAERLKGVDSTLKIQPAKLEDSAVYLCASSLEFGKTNTEAFFGQGTRLTVV.

Of note for this clone: A junction boundary mismatches the germline segment, possibly from a read error. The rearrangement joins TRBV4-2 to TRBJ1-2; D unresolved. Germline V gene lookup returns CDR1 LGHNA and CDR2 YNFKEQ. CDR3 length: 14 amino acids. In DNA form, the CDR3 reads TGTGCCAGCAGCCAAGAGGGATTTAACTATGGCCACACCTTC. Its protein product is CASSQEGFNYGHTF.